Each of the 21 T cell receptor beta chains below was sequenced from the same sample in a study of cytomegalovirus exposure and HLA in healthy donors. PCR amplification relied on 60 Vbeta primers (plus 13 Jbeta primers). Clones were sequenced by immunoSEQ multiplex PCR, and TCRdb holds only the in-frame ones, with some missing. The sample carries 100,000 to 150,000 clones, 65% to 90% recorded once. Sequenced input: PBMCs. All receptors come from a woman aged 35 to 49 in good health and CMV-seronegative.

The CDR3 sequence: CASSQDAGTSETQYF. The CDR3 region has the DNA TGCGCCAGCAGCCAAGATGCAGGGACTAGTGAGACCCAGTACTTC. The chain uses TRBV4-3 and TRBJ2-5, with 8 bases fitting TRBD2. There are 15 residues in the CDR3. Germline CDR1 reads LGHNA; CDR2 reads YSLEER. The J segment lost 5 bases and the V segment lost 0 bases, leaving 5 bases of the junction unmatched.

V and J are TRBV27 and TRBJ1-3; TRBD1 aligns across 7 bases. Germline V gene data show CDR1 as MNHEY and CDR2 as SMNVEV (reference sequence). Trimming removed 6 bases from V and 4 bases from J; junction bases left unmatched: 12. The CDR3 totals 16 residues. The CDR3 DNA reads TGTGCCAGCAGGCCAACGGGACAGCGGAGAGGAAACACCATATATTTT. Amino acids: CASRPTGQRRGNTIYF.

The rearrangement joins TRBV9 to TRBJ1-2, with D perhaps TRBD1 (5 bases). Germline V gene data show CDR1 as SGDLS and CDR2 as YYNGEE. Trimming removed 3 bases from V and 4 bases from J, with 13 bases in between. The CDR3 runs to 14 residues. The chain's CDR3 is CASSANQGFYGYTF. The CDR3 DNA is TGTGCCAGCAGCGCCAATCAGGGATTCTATGGCTACACCTTC.

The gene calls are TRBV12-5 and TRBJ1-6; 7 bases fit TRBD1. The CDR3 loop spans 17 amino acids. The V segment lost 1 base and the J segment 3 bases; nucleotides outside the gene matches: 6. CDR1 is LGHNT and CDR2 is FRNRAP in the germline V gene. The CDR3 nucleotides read TGTGCTAGTGGTTTGGGGACACAGGGGTTCTATAATTCACCCCTCCACTTT. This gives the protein CASGLGTQGFYNSPLHF.

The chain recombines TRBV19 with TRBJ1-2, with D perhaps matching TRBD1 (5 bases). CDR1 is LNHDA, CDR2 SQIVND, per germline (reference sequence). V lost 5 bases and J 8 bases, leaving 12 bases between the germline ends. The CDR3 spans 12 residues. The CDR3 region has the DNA TGTGCCAGTAGTCCACGGGGGAGCGGCTACACCTTC. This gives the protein CASSPRGSGYTF.

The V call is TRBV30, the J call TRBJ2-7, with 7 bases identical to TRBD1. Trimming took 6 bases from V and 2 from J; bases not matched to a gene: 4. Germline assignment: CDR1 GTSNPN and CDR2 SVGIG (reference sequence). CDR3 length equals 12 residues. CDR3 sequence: CACRGQPYEQYF. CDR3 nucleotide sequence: TGTGCCTGCCGGGGACAGCCCTACGAGCAGTACTTC.

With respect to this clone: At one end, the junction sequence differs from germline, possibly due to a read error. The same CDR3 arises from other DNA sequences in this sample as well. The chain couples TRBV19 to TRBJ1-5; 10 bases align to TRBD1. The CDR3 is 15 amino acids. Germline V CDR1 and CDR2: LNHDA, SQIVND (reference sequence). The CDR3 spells CASTRGQGGGQPQHF. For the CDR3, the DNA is TGTGCCAGTACTCGAGGACAGGGGGGAGGGCAGCCTCAGCATTTT.

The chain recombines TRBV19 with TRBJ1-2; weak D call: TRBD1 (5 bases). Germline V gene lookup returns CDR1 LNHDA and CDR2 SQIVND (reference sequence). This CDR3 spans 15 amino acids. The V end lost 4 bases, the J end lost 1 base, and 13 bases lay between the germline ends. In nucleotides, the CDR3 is TGTGCCAGTAGTAGTTGGCAGGGAGGTAACTATGGCTACACCTTC. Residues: CASSSWQGGNYGYTF. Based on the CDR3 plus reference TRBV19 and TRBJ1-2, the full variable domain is DGGITQSPKYLFRKEGQNVTLSCEQNLNHDAMYWYRQDPGQGLRLIYYSQIVNDFQKGDIAEGYSVSREKKESFPLTVTSAQKNPTAFYLCASSSWQGGNYGYTFGSGTRLTVV.

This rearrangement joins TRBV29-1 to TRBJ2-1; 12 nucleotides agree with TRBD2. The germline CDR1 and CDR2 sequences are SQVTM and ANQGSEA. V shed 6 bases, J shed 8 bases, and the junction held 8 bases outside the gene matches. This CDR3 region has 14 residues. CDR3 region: CSVALAGGPHEQFF. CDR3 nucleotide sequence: TGCAGCGTCGCTCTAGCGGGAGGGCCCCATGAGCAGTTCTTC.

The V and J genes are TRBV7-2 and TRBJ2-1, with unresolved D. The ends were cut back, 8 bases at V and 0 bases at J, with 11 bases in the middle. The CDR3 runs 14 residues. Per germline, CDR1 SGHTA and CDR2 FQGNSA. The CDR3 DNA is TGTGCCAGCCATGGGCTATTCTCCTACAATGAGCAGTTCTTC. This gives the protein CASHGLFSYNEQFF.

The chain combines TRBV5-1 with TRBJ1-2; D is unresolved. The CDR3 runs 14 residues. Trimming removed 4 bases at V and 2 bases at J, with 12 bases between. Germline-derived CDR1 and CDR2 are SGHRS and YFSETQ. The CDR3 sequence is CASSPAQTNYGYTF. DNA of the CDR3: TGCGCCAGCAGCCCCGCCCAGACAAACTATGGCTACACCTTC. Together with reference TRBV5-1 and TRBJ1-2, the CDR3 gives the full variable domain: KAGVTQTPRYLIKTRGQQVTLSCSPISGHRSVSWYQQTPGQGLQFLFEYFSETQRNKGNFPGRFSGRQFSNSRSEMNVSTLELGDSALYLCASSPAQTNYGYTFGSGTRLTVV.

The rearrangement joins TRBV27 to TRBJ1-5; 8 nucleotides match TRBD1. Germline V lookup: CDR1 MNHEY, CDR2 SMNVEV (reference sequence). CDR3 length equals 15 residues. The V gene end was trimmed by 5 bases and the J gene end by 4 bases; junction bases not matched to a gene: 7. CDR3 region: CASSVGQGLNQPQHF. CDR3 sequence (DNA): TGTGCCAGCAGTGTCGGACAGGGCCTGAATCAGCCCCAGCATTTT.

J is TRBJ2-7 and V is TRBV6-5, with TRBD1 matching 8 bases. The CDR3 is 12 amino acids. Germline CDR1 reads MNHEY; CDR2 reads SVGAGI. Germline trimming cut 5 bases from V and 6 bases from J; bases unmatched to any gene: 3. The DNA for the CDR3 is TGTGCCAGCAGTAGGACAGGGACCGAGCAGTACTTC. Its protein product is CASSRTGTEQYF.

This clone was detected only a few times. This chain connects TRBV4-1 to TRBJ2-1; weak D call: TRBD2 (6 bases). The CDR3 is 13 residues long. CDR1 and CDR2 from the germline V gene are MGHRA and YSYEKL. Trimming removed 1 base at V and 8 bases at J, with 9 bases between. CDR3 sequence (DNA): TGCGCCAGCAGCCAAGTAGGGACTCATGAGCAGTTCTTC. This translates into CASSQVGTHEQFF.

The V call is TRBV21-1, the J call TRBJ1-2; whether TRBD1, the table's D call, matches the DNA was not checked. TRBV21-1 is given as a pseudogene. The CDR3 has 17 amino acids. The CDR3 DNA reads TGTGCCAGCAGCAAAGCTAGGCGTCCTAAGGGGGCTTATGGCTACACCTTC. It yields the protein CASSKARRPKGAYGYTF.

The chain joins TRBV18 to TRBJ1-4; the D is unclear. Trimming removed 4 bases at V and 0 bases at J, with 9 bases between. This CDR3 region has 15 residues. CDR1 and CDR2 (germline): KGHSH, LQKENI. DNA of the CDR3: TGTGCCAGCTCACAACGCGGGACAACTAATGAAAAACTGTTTTTT. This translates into CASSQRGTTNEKLFF. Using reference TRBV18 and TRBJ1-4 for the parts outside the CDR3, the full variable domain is NAGVMQNPRHLVRRRGQEARLRCSPMKGHSHVYWYRQLPEEGLKFMVYLQKENIIDESGMPKERFSAEFPKEGPSILRIQQVVRGDSAAYFCASSQRGTTNEKLFFGSGTQLSVL.

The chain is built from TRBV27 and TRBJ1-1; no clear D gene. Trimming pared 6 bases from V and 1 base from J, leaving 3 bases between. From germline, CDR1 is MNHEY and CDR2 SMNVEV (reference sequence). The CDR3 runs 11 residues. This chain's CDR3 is CASSKNTEAFF. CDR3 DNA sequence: TGTGCCAGCAGCAAGAACACTGAAGCTTTCTTT.

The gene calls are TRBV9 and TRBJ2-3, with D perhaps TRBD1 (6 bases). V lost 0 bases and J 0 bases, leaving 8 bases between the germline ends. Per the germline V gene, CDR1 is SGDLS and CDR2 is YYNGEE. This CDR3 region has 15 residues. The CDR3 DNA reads TGTGCCAGCAGCGTAGCCCAGGGGAGCACAGATACGCAGTATTTT. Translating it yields CASSVAQGSTDTQYF.

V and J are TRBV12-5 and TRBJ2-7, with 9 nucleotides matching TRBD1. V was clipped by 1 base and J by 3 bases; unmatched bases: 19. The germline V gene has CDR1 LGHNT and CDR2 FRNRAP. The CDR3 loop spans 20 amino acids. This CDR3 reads CASGLAHRWDRVQINYEQYF. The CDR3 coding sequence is TGTGCTAGTGGTTTGGCTCACCGGTGGGACAGGGTACAAATTAACTACGAGCAGTACTTC. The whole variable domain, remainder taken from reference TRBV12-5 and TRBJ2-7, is DARVTQTPRHKVTEMGQEVTMRCQPILGHNTVFWYRQTMMQGLELLAYFRNRAPLDDSGMPKDRFSAEMPDATLATLKIQPSEPRDSAVYFCASGLAHRWDRVQINYEQYFGPGTRLTVT.

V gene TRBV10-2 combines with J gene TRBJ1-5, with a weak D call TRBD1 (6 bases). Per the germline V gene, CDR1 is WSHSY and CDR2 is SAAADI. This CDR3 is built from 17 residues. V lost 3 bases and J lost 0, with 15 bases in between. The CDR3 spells CASSDLGQPYSNQPQHF. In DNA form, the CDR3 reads TGCGCCAGCAGTGACCTAGGACAGCCATATAGCAATCAGCCCCAGCATTTT.

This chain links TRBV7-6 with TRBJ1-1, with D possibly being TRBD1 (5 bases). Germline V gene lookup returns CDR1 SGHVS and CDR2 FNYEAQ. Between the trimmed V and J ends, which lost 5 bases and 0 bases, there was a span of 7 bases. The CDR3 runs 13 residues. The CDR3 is CASSQTVNTEAFF. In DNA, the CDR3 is TGTGCCAGCAGCCAGACAGTGAACACTGAAGCTTTCTTT.